Each of the 13 T cell receptor beta chains below was sequenced from the same sample in a study of T cell responses to AZD1222 COVID-19 vaccine. Profiling relied on immunoSEQ multiplex PCR, and the TCRdb table lists in-frame clones only, not all of them. The sample shows just over 150,000 clones, 90% of them seen only once. Sequencing used peripheral blood, obtained 28 days after the second AZD1222 dose. Every receptor here comes from an adult who received the AZD1222 COVID-19 vaccine.

The genes are TRBV20-1 and TRBJ2-7; D gene uncertain. Looked up from germline, CDR1 is DFQATT and CDR2 is SNEGSKA (reference sequence). The CDR3 totals 10 residues. This CDR3 is CSAFSGEQYF. CDR3 nucleotide sequence: TGCAGCGCCTTCTCGGGTGAGCAGTACTTC.

The rearrangement links TRBV10-3 to TRBJ2-3; 7 bases are shared with TRBD1. The CDR3 length is 14 residues. V shed 9 bases, J shed 5 bases, and the junction held 11 bases outside the gene matches. Per the germline V gene, CDR1 is ENHRY and CDR2 is SYGVKD. Here the CDR3 reads CAMGATGVRDTQYF. The DNA for the CDR3 is TGTGCCATGGGGGCCACAGGGGTTAGAGATACGCAGTATTTT.

This clone occurred a few times. This chain connects TRBV2 to TRBJ2-1, with TRBD1 matching over 7 bases. V was pared by 6 bases and J by 7 bases, with 15 bases of the junction left unmatched. CDR1 is SNHLY and CDR2 is FYNNEI in the germline V gene. The CDR3 totals 16 residues. The CDR3 region has the DNA TGTGCCAGCAGATTCCCCCGGACAGGTACGGGGAATGAGCAGTTCTTC. Amino acid sequence: CASRFPRTGTGNEQFF. The whole variable domain, filled in from reference TRBV2 and TRBJ2-1, reads EPEVTQTPSHQVTQMGQEVILRCVPISNHLYFYWYRQILGQKVEFLVSFYNNEISEKSEIFDDQFSVERPDGSNFTLKIRSTKLEDSAMYFCASRFPRTGTGNEQFFGPGTRLTVL.

This clone was detected a few times. The chain carries TRBV7-8 and TRBJ2-7; 7 bases align to TRBD2. The V segment lost 6 bases and the J segment 4 bases; nucleotides outside the gene matches: 9. This CDR3 region has 14 residues. The V gene's germline CDR1 is SGHVS and CDR2 FQNEAQ. CDR3 nucleotide sequence: TGTGCCAGCAGTCGCGGGAGCTGGAAGTACGAGCAGTACTTC. Translating gives CASSRGSWKYEQYF.

The chain couples TRBV18 to TRBJ2-6; no clear D gene. The CDR3 loop spans 17 amino acids. Trimming removed 4 bases at V and 0 bases at J, with 13 bases between. Germline lookup yields CDR1 KGHSH and CDR2 LQKENI. DNA of the CDR3: TGTGCCAGCTCACGATCGGTCGCGGTCTCTGGGGCCAACGTCCTGACTTTC. It specifies CASSRSVAVSGANVLTF.

The rearrangement links TRBV25-1 to TRBJ1-6; a possible D gene is TRBD1 (5 bases). The CDR3 runs 12 residues. Trimming left V 10 bases short and J 8 bases short, with 12 bases between. Germline V gene lookup returns CDR1 MGHDK and CDR2 SYGVNS. The CDR3 spells CATRDGYSPLHF. The CDR3 DNA is TGTGCCACCCGGGACGGATATTCACCCCTCCACTTT.

A single count supports this clone. The chain uses TRBV5-6 and TRBJ2-1, with a possible D match to TRBD2 (5 bases). Per the germline V gene, CDR1 is SGHDT and CDR2 is YYEEEE. The CDR3 has 13 amino acids. V shed 5 bases and J shed 5 bases, with 11 bases lying between them. The CDR3 sequence: CASREVGNNEQFF. In DNA form, the CDR3 reads TGTGCCAGCAGGGAGGTGGGAAACAATGAGCAGTTCTTC.

The chain joins TRBV4-2 to TRBJ1-4; D gene ambiguous. There are 18 residues in the CDR3. V gave up 0 bases and J gave up 0 bases, with 14 bases separating them. Germline lookup yields CDR1 LGHNA and CDR2 YNFKEQ. The CDR3 sequence: CASSQDRIGIATNEKLFF. The DNA for the CDR3 is TGTGCCAGCAGCCAAGATCGGATAGGGATTGCAACTAATGAAAAACTGTTTTTT.

This CDR3 reads CAWSTGSNSPLHF. In DNA, the CDR3 is TGTGCCTGGAGTACAGGCAGCAATTCACCCCTCCACTTT. The V and J genes are TRBV30 and TRBJ1-6, with D possibly TRBD1 on 5 matching bases. V shed 2 bases and J shed 7 bases, with 9 bases lying between them. CDR3 length equals 13 residues. Germline assignment: CDR1 GTSNPN and CDR2 SVGIG (reference sequence).

The rearrangement joins TRBV14 to TRBJ2-4; the match to TRBD2 covers 7 bases. The germline V gene has CDR1 SGHDN and CDR2 FVKESK. The CDR3 runs 16 residues. V trimming: 2 bases; J trimming: 1 base; junction bases outside the gene matches: 5. The CDR3 sequence is CASSQSSGTAKNIQYF. As DNA, the CDR3 is TGTGCCAGCAGCCAATCGAGCGGGACGGCCAAAAACATTCAGTACTTC.

The chain recombines TRBV27 with TRBJ2-1; D is unresolved. The CDR3 consists of 16 residues. V gave up 0 bases and J gave up 4 bases, with 13 bases separating them. Germline assignment: CDR1 MNHEY and CDR2 SMNVEV (reference sequence). The CDR3 reads CASSLSASVLYNEQFF. CDR3 in DNA: TGTGCCAGCAGTTTATCGGCCAGCGTACTTTACAATGAGCAGTTCTTC.

The gene calls are TRBV10-3 and TRBJ1-2, with unresolved D. V was clipped by 6 bases and J by 2 bases, with 7 bases between them. The CDR3 has 12 amino acids. CDR1 ENHRY and CDR2 SYGVKD come from the germline V gene. In nucleotides, the CDR3 is TGTGCCATCAGCCCAGAAAACTATGGCTACACCTTC. Protein: CAISPENYGYTF.

The chain uses TRBV5-1 and TRBJ1-1, with D unresolved. The CDR3 loop spans 16 amino acids. V was shortened by 1 base and J by 0 bases, with 13 bases between the two germline ends. Germline values: CDR1 SGHRS, CDR2 YFSETQ. CDR3 sequence reads: CASSLSPVNMNTEAFF. The CDR3 nucleotides are TGCGCCAGCAGCTTGTCGCCAGTTAATATGAACACTGAAGCTTTCTTT.